These 21 T cell receptor beta chains were all obtained from the same sample, sequenced in a study of cytomegalovirus exposure and HLA in healthy donors. PCR involved 60 Vbeta and 13 Jbeta primers. Some clones are missing from TCRdb's copy, which holds only in-frame ones; the method was immunoSEQ multiplex PCR. The data hold 130,000 to 150,000 clones, with 60% to 85% observed a single time. Sequenced input: PBMCs. These receptors were taken from a male donor in good health and CMV-seronegative.

The gene calls are TRBV6-1 and TRBJ2-7, with 12 positions matching TRBD2. J was trimmed by 1 base and V by 1 base; bases with no gene match: 2. The germline V gene has CDR1 MNHNS and CDR2 SASEGT. This CDR3 comprises 16 residues. In DNA form, the CDR3 reads TGTGCCAGCAGTGAAGGGGGACTAGCGGGTTCCTACGAGCAGTACTTC. Its protein is CASSEGGLAGSYEQYF.

The V and J genes are TRBV19 and TRBJ1-1; D not resolved. The CDR3 totals 14 residues. V was trimmed by 7 bases and J by 4 bases, leaving 16 bases between them. The germline gives CDR1 LNHDA, CDR2 SQIVND (reference sequence). The CDR3 region is CASMALLRGTEAFF. In nucleotides, the CDR3 is TGTGCCAGTATGGCTCTTTTACGCGGCACTGAAGCTTTCTTT. Full variable domain (missing parts from reference TRBV19 and TRBJ1-1): DGGITQSPKYLFRKEGQNVTLSCEQNLNHDAMYWYRQDPGQGLRLIYYSQIVNDFQKGDIAEGYSVSREKKESFPLTVTSAQKNPTAFYLCASMALLRGTEAFFGQGTRLTVV.

The gene calls are TRBV6-1 and TRBJ1-5; D remains unclear. This CDR3 comprises 18 residues. Per germline, CDR1 MNHNS and CDR2 SASEGT. V gave up 4 bases and J gave up 1 base, with 20 bases separating them. CDR3 in DNA: TGTGCCAGCAGTGCAAACTCGGCCGGGATCCGGAGCAATCAGCCCCAGCATTTT. Translating gives CASSANSAGIRSNQPQHF.

The chain carries TRBV7-8 and TRBJ2-1; 9 bases are shared with TRBD1. CDR1 is SGHVS, CDR2 FQNEAQ, per germline. Trimming cost V 4 bases and J 3 bases; bases outside gene matches: 7. The CDR3 consists of 16 residues. The CDR3 reads CASSSPDRGDYNEQFF. CDR3 in DNA: TGTGCCAGCAGCTCCCCAGACAGGGGGGACTACAATGAGCAGTTCTTC.

This chain uses TRBV5-1 with TRBJ1-2; tentative D call: TRBD1 (5 bases). CDR3 size: 14 residues. V was trimmed by 0 bases and J by 4 bases, leaving 10 bases between them. Germline V CDR1 and CDR2: SGHRS, YFSETQ. CDR3 residues: CASSLAGLSYGYTF. DNA for the CDR3: TGCGCCAGCAGCTTGGCGGGACTGAGCTATGGCTACACCTTC.

The chain joins TRBV4-1 to TRBJ2-7, with 9 positions matching TRBD1. This CDR3 has 16 amino acids. Germline CDR1 reads MGHRA; CDR2 reads YSYEKL. V dropped 0 bases and J dropped 4; count of bases not matched to a gene: 7. CDR3 nucleotide sequence: TGCGCCAGCAGCCAAGAAGCACAGGGGGCCGGGTACGAGCAGTACTTC. Its translation: CASSQEAQGAGYEQYF.

V gene TRBV5-1 combines with J gene TRBJ1-4; maybe TRBD1 (5 bases). From germline, CDR1 is SGHRS and CDR2 YFSETQ. Trimming stripped 6 bases from V and 0 bases from J, with 18 bases between. This CDR3 comprises 17 residues. DNA of the CDR3: TGCGCCAGCAAGAAGGTGGGGCCTCTTGCAACTAATGAAAAACTGTTTTTT. It is translated as CASKKVGPLATNEKLFF.

The CDR3 is CASSEEENTEAFF. The DNA for the CDR3 is TGTGCCAGTAGTGAGGAGGAAAACACTGAAGCTTTCTTT. This chain links TRBV19 with TRBJ1-1; D unresolved. Between the trimmed V and J ends, which lost 5 bases and 2 bases, there was a span of 9 bases. Germline V CDR1 and CDR2: LNHDA, SQIVND (reference sequence). This CDR3 has 13 amino acids.

The chain has TRBV9 and TRBJ2-7; TRBD1 aligns across 12 bases. Germline assignment: CDR1 SGDLS and CDR2 YYNGEE. With 0 bases clipped from V and 3 bases from J, the junction kept 4 bases outside the gene matches. The CDR3 has 16 amino acids. CDR3 sequence reads: CASSVDGTGGVYEQYF. In DNA, the CDR3 is TGTGCCAGCAGCGTAGACGGGACAGGGGGCGTCTACGAGCAGTACTTC.

The rearrangement joins TRBV5-4 to TRBJ2-5; perhaps TRBD1 as D (5 bases). CDR1 is SGHNT, CDR2 YYREEE, per germline (reference sequence). The CDR3 consists of 14 residues. With 0 bases removed from V and 1 base from J, the gap between germline ends came to 7 bases. The CDR3 region has the DNA TGTGCCAGCAGCTTGGGGGGCTTCCAAGAGACCCAGTACTTC. Residues: CASSLGGFQETQYF.

This clone occurred a few times. The rearrangement uses TRBV6-5 and TRBJ1-1; D gene unclear. The germline V and J ends were trimmed by 5 bases and 2 bases, with 15 bases remaining between them. Germline CDR1 is MNHEY and CDR2 is SVGAGI. The CDR3 spans 15 residues. CDR3 region: CASSAAAEFNTEAFF. As DNA, the CDR3 is TGTGCCAGCAGTGCGGCAGCCGAATTTAACACTGAAGCTTTCTTT.

The chain uses TRBV27 and TRBJ2-7; tentatively, D is TRBD1 (5 bases). Trimming took 2 bases from V and 1 from J, leaving 18 bases between them. Looked up from germline, CDR1 is MNHEY and CDR2 is SMNVEV (reference sequence). The CDR3 has 17 residues. The CDR3 is CASSLNFLGEPSYEQYF. CDR3 coding DNA: TGTGCCAGCAGTTTAAATTTTTTAGGGGAACCTTCCTACGAGCAGTACTTC.

The chain employs TRBV13 and TRBJ2-7; TRBD1 matches at 7 bases. This CDR3 is built from 14 residues. The V and J ends lost 5 bases and 1 base, in that order; junction bases with no gene match: 5. CDR1 and CDR2 (germline): PRHDT, FYEKMQ (reference sequence). The CDR3: CASSPQGVSYEQYF. CDR3 sequence (DNA): TGTGCCAGCAGCCCTCAGGGGGTTTCCTACGAGCAGTACTTC.

V is TRBV2 and J is TRBJ2-7; 7 bases line up with TRBD1. The CDR3 has 14 residues. With 3 bases clipped from V and 9 bases from J, the junction kept 11 bases outside the gene matches. CDR1 and CDR2 from the germline V gene are SNHLY and FYNNEI. In DNA form, the CDR3 reads TGTGCCAGCAGTGATACCCAGGGGGTAAGCCGGCAGTACTTC. Translation: CASSDTQGVSRQYF.

This sequence joins TRBV19 and TRBJ2-1, with TRBD1 matching 10 bases. The germline V gene has CDR1 LNHDA and CDR2 SQIVND (reference sequence). CDR3 length equals 13 residues. Losses at the gene ends were 8 bases for V and 4 bases for J; bases not matched to a gene: 2. The CDR3 is CASSDRGYNEQFF. CDR3 nucleotides: TGTGCCAGTTCGGACAGGGGGTACAATGAGCAGTTCTTC.

The chain couples TRBV7-8 to TRBJ1-1, with a possible D match to TRBD1 (5 bases). The CDR3 is 13 residues long. Trimming pared 3 bases from V and 1 base from J, leaving 6 bases between. The germline gives CDR1 SGHVS, CDR2 FQNEAQ. The CDR3 DNA sequence: TGTGCCAGCAGCTTCACAGGGAACACTGAAGCTTTCTTT. Its translation is CASSFTGNTEAFF.

J is TRBJ2-7 and V is TRBV4-2; D gene uncertain. CDR3 length equals 13 residues. Trimming left V 1 base short and J 3 bases short, with 7 bases between. Germline values: CDR1 LGHNA, CDR2 YNFKEQ. Here the CDR3 reads CASSQGLGYEQYF. The CDR3 DNA reads TGTGCCAGCAGCCAAGGACTGGGCTACGAGCAGTACTTC.

CDR3 protein: CATRARGLYYNEQFF. CDR3 bases: TGCGCCACCCGAGCGAGGGGACTCTACTACAATGAGCAGTTCTTC. The chain has TRBV4-3 and TRBJ2-1, with D perhaps TRBD2 (6 bases). CDR3 size: 15 residues. The germline CDR1 and CDR2 sequences are LGHNA and YSLEER. V lost 10 bases to trimming and J lost 3 bases, with 19 bases between them.

The chain joins TRBV5-5 to TRBJ2-1; D is possibly TRBD1 (6 bases). The CDR3 consists of 15 residues. CDR1 is SGHKS and CDR2 is YYEKEE in the germline V gene (reference sequence). The V and J ends lost 0 bases and 2 bases respectively, with 9 bases between them. The CDR3, as DNA: TGTGCCAGCAGCTTGGACAGGGTTGCCTACAATGAGCAGTTCTTC. Its translation: CASSLDRVAYNEQFF.

The V call is TRBV4-1, the J call TRBJ1-2; possibly TRBD1 for D (6 bases). The CDR3 sequence is 14 residues long. Germline CDR1 and CDR2: MGHRA and YSYEKL. Trimming removed 3 bases from V and 4 bases from J, with 12 bases in between. This CDR3 is CASSHPRDTYGYTF. DNA of the CDR3: TGCGCCAGCAGCCACCCCCGGGACACCTATGGCTACACCTTC.

The chain joins TRBV29-1 to TRBJ1-1, with unresolved D. Per germline, CDR1 SQVTM and CDR2 ANQGSEA. The CDR3 has 10 residues. V lost 2 bases and J lost 8, with 6 bases in between. The DNA for the CDR3 is TGCAGCGTTGAACTAGTGGAAGCTTTCTTT. Translated: CSVELVEAFF.